This note documents a single T cell receptor (beta chain) sequence. What it binds is not known. Germline V lookup: CDR1 SQVTM, CDR2 ANQGSEA. V was cut by 7 bases and J by 2 bases, with 14 bases left in between. The CDR3 contains 13 residues. This specimen comes from a study of beta chain features in type 1 diabetes. Study observations and caveats: In patients and controls equally, PCR might favor templates that are shorter. The VDJ junctions of type 1 diabetes patients carried fewer insertions and more deletions. Naive, central memory and Treg TCRB repertoires seemed to resemble each other more closely in patients than they did in healthy donors.

As every portion of the isolated RNA was reverse transcribed, the sequencing read expressed TCRB transcripts. Assay used: immunoSEQ multiplex PCR; TCRdb lists only in-frame clones, some missing. The repertoire holds 310,000 or so clones, with roughly 8% as singletons. The chain carries TRBV29-1 and TRBJ1-2, with a possible D match to TRBD1 (5 bases). The sequence came from a woman under 30 in good health. The sample was central memory CD4+ T cells from blood. CDR3 loop: CSGYQGGNYGYTF. CDR3 in DNA: TGCAGCGGATACCAGGGAGGGAACTATGGCTACACCTTC.